This is a list of T cell receptor beta chains from one sample in a study of blood T cells in healthy people across ages. TCRdb re-called the 5' RACE reads through MiXCR, storing one row per CDR3 protein. The data hold approximately 800,000 distinct CDR3 sequences, with around a quarter observed a single time. The same data also went into a second study, on T cells of mothers and their children.

Sequenced input: blood. These receptors all stem from a boy aged 5 to 17 in good health. Each CDR3 is given with its conserved first and last residue. The D gene is left open where the match is weak. Clone size is shown for a subset of rows, as once, few, many or a class of expanded clone.

abundance: -; j_gene: TRBJ1-1; v_gene: TRBV6-5; d_gene: -; CDR3nt: TGTGCCAGCAGTTACACTCCATTCGGAGGGAGTACTGAAGCTTTCTTT; CDR3aa: CASSYTPFGGSTEAFF
abundance: few; j_gene: TRBJ2-5; v_gene: TRBV7-9; d_gene: -; CDR3nt: TGTGCCAGCAACTTCATGACAGCCCAAGAGACCCAGTACTTC; CDR3aa: CASNFMTAQETQYF
abundance: -; j_gene: TRBJ1-1; v_gene: TRBV6-1; d_gene: -; CDR3nt: TGTGCCAGCAGTGAAGGGGCGGTGAACACTGAAGCTTTCTTT; CDR3aa: CASSEGAVNTEAFF
abundance: many; j_gene: TRBJ2-2; v_gene: TRBV12-3/TRBV12-4; d_gene: -; CDR3nt: TGTGCCAGCAGCTACACCGGGGAGCTGTTTTTT; CDR3aa: CASSYTGELFF
abundance: -; j_gene: TRBJ2-3; v_gene: TRBV12-3/TRBV12-4; d_gene: -; CDR3nt: TGTGCCAGCAGCTGGGGGCGCACAGATGCGCAGTATTTT; CDR3aa: CASSWGRTDAQYF
abundance: -; j_gene: TRBJ2-3; v_gene: TRBV6-5; d_gene: -; CDR3nt: TGTGCCAGCAGTTACTTACCGGCTAGTAGCACAGATACGCAGTATTTT; CDR3aa: CASSYLPASSTDTQYF
abundance: -; j_gene: TRBJ2-6; v_gene: TRBV10-3; d_gene: -; CDR3nt: TGTGCCGTCAGGGATGGGTACGGGGCCAACGTCCTGACTTTC; CDR3aa: CAVRDGYGANVLTF
abundance: -; j_gene: TRBJ2-3; v_gene: TRBV20-1; d_gene: TRBD2; CDR3nt: TGCAGTGCCCCTAGCGGGGCCACAGATACGCAGTATTTT; CDR3aa: CSAPSGATDTQYF
abundance: -; j_gene: TRBJ2-7; v_gene: TRBV27; d_gene: -; CDR3nt: TGTGCCAGCAGTTTATCCGGGGTAGCGGCCTACGAGCAGTACTTC; CDR3aa: CASSLSGVAAYEQYF
abundance: once; j_gene: TRBJ2-7; v_gene: TRBV7-9; d_gene: TRBD1; CDR3nt: TGTGCCAGCAGTCCTCGGACAGGGAGAGGCGAGCAGTACTTC; CDR3aa: CASSPRTGRGEQYF
abundance: -; j_gene: TRBJ1-1; v_gene: TRBV11-2; d_gene: -; CDR3nt: TGTGCCAGCAGCCCCTTGGCTTCGAACACTGGAGCTTTCTTT; CDR3aa: CASSPLASNTGAFF
abundance: -; j_gene: TRBJ2-5; v_gene: TRBV11-2; d_gene: -; CDR3nt: TGTGCCAGCAGCTTATCGGCAGGCCCACCGCAAGAGACCCAGTACTTC; CDR3aa: CASSLSAGPPQETQYF
abundance: few; j_gene: TRBJ2-7; v_gene: TRBV5-6; d_gene: -; CDR3nt: TGTGCCAGCAGCTTGTGGCGGAACGAGCAGTACTTC; CDR3aa: CASSLWRNEQYF
abundance: many; j_gene: TRBJ2-1; v_gene: TRBV20-1; d_gene: TRBD2; CDR3nt: TGCAGTGCTAGGACTAGCGGTTCTTCCTACAATGAGCAGTTCTTC; CDR3aa: CSARTSGSSYNEQFF